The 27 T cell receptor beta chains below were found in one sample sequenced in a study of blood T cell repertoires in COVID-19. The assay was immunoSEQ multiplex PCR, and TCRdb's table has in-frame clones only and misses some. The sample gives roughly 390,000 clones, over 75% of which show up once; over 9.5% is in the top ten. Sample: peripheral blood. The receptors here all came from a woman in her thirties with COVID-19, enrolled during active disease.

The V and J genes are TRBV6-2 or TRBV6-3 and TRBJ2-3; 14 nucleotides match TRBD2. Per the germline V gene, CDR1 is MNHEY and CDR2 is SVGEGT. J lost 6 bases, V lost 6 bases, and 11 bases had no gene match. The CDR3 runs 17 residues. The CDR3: CASSPRLAGGPTDTQYF. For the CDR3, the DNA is TGTGCCAGCAGCCCTAGACTAGCGGGAGGGCCGACCGATACGCAGTATTTT.

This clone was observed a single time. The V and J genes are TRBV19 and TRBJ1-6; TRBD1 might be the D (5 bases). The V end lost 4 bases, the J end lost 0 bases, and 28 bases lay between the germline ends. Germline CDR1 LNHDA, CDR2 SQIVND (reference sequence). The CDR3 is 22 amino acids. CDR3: CASSTSIGRIMDISSYNSPLHF. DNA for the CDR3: TGTGCCAGTAGTACAAGTATAGGCCGTATAATGGACATAAGCTCCTATAATTCACCCCTCCACTTT.

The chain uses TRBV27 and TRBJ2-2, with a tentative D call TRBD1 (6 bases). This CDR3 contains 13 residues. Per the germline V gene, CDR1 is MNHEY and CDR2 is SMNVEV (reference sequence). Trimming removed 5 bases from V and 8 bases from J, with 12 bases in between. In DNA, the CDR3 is TGTGCCAGCAGTCTCCAGGGGCGGGGGGAGCTGTTTTTT. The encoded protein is CASSLQGRGELFF.

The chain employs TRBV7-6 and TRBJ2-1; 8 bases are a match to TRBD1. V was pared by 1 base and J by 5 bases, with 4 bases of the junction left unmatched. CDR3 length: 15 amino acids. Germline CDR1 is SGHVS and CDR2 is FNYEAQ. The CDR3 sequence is CASSLGQGAHNEQFF. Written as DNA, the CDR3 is TGTGCCAGCAGCTTAGGGCAGGGGGCCCACAATGAGCAGTTCTTC.

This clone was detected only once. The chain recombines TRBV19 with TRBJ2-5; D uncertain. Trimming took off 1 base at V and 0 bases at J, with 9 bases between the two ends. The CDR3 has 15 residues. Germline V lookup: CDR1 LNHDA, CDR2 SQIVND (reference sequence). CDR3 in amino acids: CASSIGEADQETQYF. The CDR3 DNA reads TGTGCCAGTAGTATAGGAGAGGCAGACCAAGAGACCCAGTACTTC. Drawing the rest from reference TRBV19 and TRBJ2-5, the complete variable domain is DGGITQSPKYLFRKEGQNVTLSCEQNLNHDAMYWYRQDPGQGLRLIYYSQIVNDFQKGDIAEGYSVSREKKESFPLTVTSAQKNPTAFYLCASSIGEADQETQYFGPGTRLLVL.

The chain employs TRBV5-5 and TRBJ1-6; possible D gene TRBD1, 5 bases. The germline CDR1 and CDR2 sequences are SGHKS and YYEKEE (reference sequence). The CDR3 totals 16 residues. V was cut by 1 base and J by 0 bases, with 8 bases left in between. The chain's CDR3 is CASSLWGDSYNSPLHF. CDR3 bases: TGTGCCAGCAGCTTGTGGGGGGACTCCTATAATTCACCCCTCCACTTT.

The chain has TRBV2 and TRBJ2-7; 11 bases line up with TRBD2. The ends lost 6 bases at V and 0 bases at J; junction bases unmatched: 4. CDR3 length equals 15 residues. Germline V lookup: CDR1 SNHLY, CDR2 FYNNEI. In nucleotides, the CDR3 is TGTGCCAGCAGGGCTAGCGGGAGGTTCTCCTACGAGCAGTACTTC. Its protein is CASRASGRFSYEQYF.

The CDR3 nucleotides are TGCAGCGTCTTACAGGGGGCCGGCCACGAGCAGTACTTC. As protein: CSVLQGAGHEQYF. V usage is TRBV29-1 and J usage is TRBJ2-7; TRBD1 agrees at 9 bases. The CDR3 runs to 13 residues. J gave up 5 bases and V 6 bases, and 8 bases lay outside the gene matches. From germline, CDR1 is SQVTM and CDR2 ANQGSEA.

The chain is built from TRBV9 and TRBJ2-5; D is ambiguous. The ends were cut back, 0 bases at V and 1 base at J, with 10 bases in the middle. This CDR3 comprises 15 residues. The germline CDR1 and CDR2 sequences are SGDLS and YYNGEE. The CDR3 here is CASSVGHSPQETQYF. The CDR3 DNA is TGTGCCAGCAGCGTAGGTCACAGTCCCCAAGAGACCCAGTACTTC. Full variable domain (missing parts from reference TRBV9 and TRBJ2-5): DSGVTQTPKHLITATGQRVTLRCSPRSGDLSVYWYQQSLDQGLQFLIQYYNGEERAKGNILERFSAQQFPDLHSELNLSSLELGDSALYFCASSVGHSPQETQYFGPGTRLLVL.

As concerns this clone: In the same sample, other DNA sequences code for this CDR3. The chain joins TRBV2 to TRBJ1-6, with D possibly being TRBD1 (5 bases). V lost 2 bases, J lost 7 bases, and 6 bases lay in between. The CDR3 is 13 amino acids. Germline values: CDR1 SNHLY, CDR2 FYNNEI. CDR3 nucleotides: TGTGCCAGCAGTGAACAGGGCAATTCACCCCTCCACTTT. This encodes CASSEQGNSPLHF.

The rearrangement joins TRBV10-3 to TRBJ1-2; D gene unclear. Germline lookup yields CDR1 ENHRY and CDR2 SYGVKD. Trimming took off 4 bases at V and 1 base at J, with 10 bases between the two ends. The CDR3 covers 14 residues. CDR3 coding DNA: TGTGCCATCAGTGGGCGGTCCTTTAACTATGGCTACACCTTC. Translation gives CAISGRSFNYGYTF.

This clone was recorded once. The CDR3 DNA follows: TGCGCCAGCAGCCAAGATCTGGACCGGGGGCCCCAGCATTTT. Its protein is CASSQDLDRGPQHF. The V gene is TRBV4-3, the J gene TRBJ1-5; D not certain. Trimming removed 0 bases at V and 9 bases at J, with 12 bases between. The CDR3 totals 14 residues. The V gene's germline CDR1 is LGHNA and CDR2 YSLEER.

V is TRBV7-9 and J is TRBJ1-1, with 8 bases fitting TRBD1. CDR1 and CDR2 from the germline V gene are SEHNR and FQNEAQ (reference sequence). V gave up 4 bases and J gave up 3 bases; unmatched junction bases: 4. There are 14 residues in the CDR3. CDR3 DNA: TGTGCCAGCAGCTCGGTGACAGGGGACACTGAAGCTTTCTTT. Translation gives CASSSVTGDTEAFF. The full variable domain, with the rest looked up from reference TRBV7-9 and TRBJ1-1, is DTGVSQNPRHKITKRGQNVTFRCDPISEHNRLYWYRQTLGQGPEFLTYFQNEAQLEKSRLLSDRFSAERPKGSFSTLEIQRTEQGDSAMYLCASSSVTGDTEAFFGQGTRLTVV.

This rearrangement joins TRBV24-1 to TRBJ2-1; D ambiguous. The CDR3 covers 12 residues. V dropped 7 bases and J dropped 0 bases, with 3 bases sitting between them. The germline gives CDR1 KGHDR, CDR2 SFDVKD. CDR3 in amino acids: CATSRSYNEQFF. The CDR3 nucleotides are TGTGCCACCAGCCGCTCCTACAATGAGCAGTTCTTC.

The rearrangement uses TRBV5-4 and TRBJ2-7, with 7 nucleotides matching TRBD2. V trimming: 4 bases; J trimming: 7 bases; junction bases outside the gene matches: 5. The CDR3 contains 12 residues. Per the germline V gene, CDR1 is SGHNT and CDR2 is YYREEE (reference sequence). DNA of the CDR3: TGTGCCAGCAGCACCGGACTAGAAGAGCAGTACTTC. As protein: CASSTGLEEQYF.

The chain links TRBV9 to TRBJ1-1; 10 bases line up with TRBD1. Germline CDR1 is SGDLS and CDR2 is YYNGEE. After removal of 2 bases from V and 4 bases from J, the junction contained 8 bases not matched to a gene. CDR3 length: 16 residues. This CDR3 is CASSVESRDRGTEAFF. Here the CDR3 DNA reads TGTGCCAGCAGCGTGGAGTCCCGGGACAGGGGCACTGAAGCTTTCTTT.

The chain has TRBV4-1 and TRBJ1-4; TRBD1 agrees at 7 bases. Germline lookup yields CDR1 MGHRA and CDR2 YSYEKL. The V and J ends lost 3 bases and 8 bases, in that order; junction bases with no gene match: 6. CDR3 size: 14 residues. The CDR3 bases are TGCGCCAGCAGCCAGACAGGGATGGTCGAAAAACTGTTTTTT. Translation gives CASSQTGMVEKLFF.

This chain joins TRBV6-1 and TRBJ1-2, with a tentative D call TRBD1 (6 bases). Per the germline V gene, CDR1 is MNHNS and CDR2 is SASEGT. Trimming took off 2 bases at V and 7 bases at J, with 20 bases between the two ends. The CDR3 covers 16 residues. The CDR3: CASSEKGGQWGIGYTF. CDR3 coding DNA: TGTGCCAGCAGTGAAAAAGGAGGACAGTGGGGTATTGGCTACACCTTC.

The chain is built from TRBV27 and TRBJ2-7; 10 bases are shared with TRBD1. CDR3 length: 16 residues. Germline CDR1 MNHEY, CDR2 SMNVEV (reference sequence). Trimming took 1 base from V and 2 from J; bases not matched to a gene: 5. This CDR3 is CASSLWRGQGAYEQYF. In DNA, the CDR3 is TGTGCCAGCAGTTTATGGCGAGGACAGGGGGCCTACGAGCAGTACTTC.

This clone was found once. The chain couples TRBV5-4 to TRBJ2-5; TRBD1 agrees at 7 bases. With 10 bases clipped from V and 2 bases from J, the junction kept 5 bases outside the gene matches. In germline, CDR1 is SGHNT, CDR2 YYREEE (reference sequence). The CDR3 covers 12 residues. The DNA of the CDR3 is TGTGCCCAGGGGACAGAACAAGAGACCCAGTACTTC. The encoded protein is CAQGTEQETQYF. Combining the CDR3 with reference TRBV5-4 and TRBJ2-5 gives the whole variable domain ETGVTQSPTHLIKTRGQQVTLRCSSQSGHNTVSWYQQALGQGPQFIFQYYREEENGRGNFPPRFSGLQFPNYSSELNVNALELDDSALYLCAQGTEQETQYFGPGTRLLVL.

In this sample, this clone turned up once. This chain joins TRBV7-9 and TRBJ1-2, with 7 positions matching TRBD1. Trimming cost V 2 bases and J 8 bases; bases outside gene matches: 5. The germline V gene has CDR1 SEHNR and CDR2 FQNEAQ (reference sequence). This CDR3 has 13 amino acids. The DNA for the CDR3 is TGTGCCAGCAGCTTACGACAGGGTGACGGCTACACCTTC. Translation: CASSLRQGDGYTF.

The CDR3 reads CATSGSGTRRDTQYF. CDR3 sequence (DNA): TGTGCCACCAGTGGGAGCGGGACCCGGCGGGATACGCAGTATTTT. The V and J genes are TRBV24-1 and TRBJ2-3, with 7 bases that match TRBD2. This CDR3 has 15 amino acids. Germline V gene data show CDR1 as KGHDR and CDR2 as SFDVKD. J gave up 6 bases and V 5 bases, and 10 bases lay outside the gene matches.

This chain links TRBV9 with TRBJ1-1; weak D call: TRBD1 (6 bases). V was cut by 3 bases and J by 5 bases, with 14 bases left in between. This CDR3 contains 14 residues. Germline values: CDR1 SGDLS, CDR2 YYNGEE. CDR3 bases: TGTGCCAGCAGCGACGGCAGGGGAAGAACTGAAGCTTTCTTT. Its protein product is CASSDGRGRTEAFF.

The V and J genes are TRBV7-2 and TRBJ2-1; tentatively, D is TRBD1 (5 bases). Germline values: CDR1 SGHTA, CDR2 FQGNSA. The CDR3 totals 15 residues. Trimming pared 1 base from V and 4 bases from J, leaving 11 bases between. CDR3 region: CASSLDRQLYNEQFF. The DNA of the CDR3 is TGTGCCAGCAGCTTAGACCGACAGCTTTACAATGAGCAGTTCTTC.

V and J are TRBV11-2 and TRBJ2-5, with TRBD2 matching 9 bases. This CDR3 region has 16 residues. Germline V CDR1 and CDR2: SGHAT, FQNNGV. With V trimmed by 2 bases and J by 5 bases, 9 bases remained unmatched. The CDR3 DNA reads TGTGCCAGCAGCTTATCCCCTAGCGGGACGACCGAGACCCAGTACTTC. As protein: CASSLSPSGTTETQYF. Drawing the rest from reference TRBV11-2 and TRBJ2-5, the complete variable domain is EAGVAQSPRYKIIEKRQSVAFWCNPISGHATLYWYQQILGQGPKLLIQFQNNGVVDDSQLPKDRFSAERLKGVDSTLKIQPAKLEDSAVYLCASSLSPSGTTETQYFGPGTRLLVL.

This chain's CDR3 is CATGGGAQETQYF. The DNA for the CDR3 is TGTGCCACAGGCGGGGGGGCCCAAGAGACCCAGTACTTC. The rearrangement uses TRBV24-1 and TRBJ2-5; TRBD2 matches 9 bases. J was trimmed by 1 base and V by 10 bases; bases with no gene match: 3. Germline V gives CDR1 KGHDR, CDR2 SFDVKD. The CDR3 runs 13 residues.

In DNA form, the CDR3 reads TGTGCCTGGAGAAACCGGGGACTAGCGGGAGGCACTCAGTACTTC. Encoded protein: CAWRNRGLAGGTQYF. The gene calls are TRBV30 and TRBJ2-7; TRBD2 matches 15 bases. The CDR3 runs to 15 residues. With V trimmed by 3 bases and J by 10 bases, 10 bases remained unmatched. Looked up from germline, CDR1 is GTSNPN and CDR2 is SVGIG (reference sequence).